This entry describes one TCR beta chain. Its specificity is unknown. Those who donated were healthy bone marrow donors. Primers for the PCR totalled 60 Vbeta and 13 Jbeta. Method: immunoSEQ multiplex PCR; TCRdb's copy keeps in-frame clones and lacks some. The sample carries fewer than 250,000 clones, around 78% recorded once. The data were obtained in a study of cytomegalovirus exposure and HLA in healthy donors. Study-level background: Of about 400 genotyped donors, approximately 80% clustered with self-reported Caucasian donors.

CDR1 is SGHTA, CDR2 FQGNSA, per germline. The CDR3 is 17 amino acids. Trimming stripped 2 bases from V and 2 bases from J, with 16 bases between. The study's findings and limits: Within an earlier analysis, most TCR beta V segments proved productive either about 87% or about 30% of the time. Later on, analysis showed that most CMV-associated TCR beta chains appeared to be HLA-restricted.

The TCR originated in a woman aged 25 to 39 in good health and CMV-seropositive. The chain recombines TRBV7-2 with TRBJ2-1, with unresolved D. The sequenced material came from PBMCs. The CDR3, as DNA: TGTGCCAGCAGCTTAATTTTAACGGTGGTGACCTACAATGAGCAGTTCTTC. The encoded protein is CASSLILTVVTYNEQFF.